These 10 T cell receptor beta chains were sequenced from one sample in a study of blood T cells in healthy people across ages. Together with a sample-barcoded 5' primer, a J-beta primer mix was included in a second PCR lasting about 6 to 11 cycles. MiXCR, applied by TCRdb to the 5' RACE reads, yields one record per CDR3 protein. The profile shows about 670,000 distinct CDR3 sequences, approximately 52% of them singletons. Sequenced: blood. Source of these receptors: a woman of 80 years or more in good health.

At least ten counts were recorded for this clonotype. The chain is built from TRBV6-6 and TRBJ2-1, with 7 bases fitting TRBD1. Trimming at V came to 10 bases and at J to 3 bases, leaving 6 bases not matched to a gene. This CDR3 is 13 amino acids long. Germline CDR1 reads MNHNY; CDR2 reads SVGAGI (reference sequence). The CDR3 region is CATYGTVYNEQFF. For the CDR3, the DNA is TGTGCCACCTACGGGACAGTCTACAATGAGCAGTTCTTC.

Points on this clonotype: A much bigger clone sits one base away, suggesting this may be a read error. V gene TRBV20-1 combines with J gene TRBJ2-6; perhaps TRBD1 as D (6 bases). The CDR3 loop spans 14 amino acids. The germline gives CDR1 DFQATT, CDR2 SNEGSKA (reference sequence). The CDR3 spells CSALRGSGADVLTF. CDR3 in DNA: TGCAGTGCCCTTAGGGGGTCTGGGGCCGACGTCCTGACTTTC.

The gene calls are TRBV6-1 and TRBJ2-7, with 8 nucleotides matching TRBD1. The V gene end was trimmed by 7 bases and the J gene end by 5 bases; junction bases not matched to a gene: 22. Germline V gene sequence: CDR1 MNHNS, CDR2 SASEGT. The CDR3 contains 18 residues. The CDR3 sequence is CASIWKQHDRGQLDEQYF. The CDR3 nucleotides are TGTGCCAGCATCTGGAAGCAACATGACAGGGGCCAGCTCGACGAGCAGTACTTC.

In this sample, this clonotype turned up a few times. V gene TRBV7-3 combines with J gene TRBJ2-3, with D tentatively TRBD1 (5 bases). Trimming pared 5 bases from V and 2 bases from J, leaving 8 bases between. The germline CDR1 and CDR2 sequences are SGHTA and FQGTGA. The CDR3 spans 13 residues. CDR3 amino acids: CASSAQATDTQYF. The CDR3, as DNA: TGTGCCAGCAGCGCACAGGCCACAGATACGCAGTATTTT.

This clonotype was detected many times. The CDR3 nucleotides read TGTGCCAGCAGAACCGGTGGCTCTGGGGCCAACGTCCTGACTTTC. Residues: CASRTGGSGANVLTF. The V call is TRBV11-2, the J call TRBJ2-6; D is uncertain. V was trimmed by 6 bases and J by 0 bases, leaving 9 bases between them. The CDR3 has 15 residues. CDR1 and CDR2 (germline): SGHAT, FQNNGV.

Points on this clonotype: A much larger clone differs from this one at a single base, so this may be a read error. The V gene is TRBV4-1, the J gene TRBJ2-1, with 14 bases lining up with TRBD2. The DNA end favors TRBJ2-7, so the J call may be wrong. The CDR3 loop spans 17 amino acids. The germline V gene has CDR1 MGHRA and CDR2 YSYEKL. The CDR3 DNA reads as TGCGCCAGCAGCCAAGTCCTCGGGACTAGCGGGAGTCATGAGCAGTACTTC. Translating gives CASSQVLGTSGSHEQYF.

The CDR3 region has the DNA TGTGCCAGCAGGATACCGGGACAGGGGAAAGAGACCCAGTACTTC. Encoded protein: CASRIPGQGKETQYF. The J gene is TRBJ2-5, the V gene TRBV5-5; 10 positions match TRBD1. J lost 3 bases, V lost 5 bases, and 7 bases had no gene match. There are 15 residues in the CDR3. Germline-derived CDR1 and CDR2 are SGHKS and YYEKEE (reference sequence). Full variable domain (missing parts from reference TRBV5-5 and TRBJ2-5): DAGVTQSPTHLIKTRGQQVTLRCSPISGHKSVSWYQQVLGQGPQFIFQYYEKEERGRGNFPDRFSARQFPNYSSELNVNALLLGDSALYLCASRIPGQGKETQYFGPGTRLLVL.

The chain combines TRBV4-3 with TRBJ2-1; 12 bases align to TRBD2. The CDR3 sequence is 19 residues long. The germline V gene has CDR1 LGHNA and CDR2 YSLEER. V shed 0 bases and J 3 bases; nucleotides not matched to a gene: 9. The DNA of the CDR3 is TGCGCCAGCAGCCAAGAGCTAGCGGGGGGGCAGCTTGGCTACAATGAGCAGTTCTTC. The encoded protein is CASSQELAGGQLGYNEQFF.

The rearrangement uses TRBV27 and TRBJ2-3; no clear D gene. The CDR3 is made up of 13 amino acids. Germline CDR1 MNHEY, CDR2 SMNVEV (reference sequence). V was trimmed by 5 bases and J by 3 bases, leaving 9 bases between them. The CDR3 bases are TGTGCCAGCAGTGGATTGGAGACAGATACGCAGTATTTT. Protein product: CASSGLETDTQYF.

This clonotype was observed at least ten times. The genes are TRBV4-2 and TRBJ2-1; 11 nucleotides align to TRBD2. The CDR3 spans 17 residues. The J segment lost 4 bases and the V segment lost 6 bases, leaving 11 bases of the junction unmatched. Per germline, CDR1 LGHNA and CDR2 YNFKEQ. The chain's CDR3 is CASRILAGENLYNEQFF. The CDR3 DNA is TGTGCCAGCAGGATACTAGCGGGAGAGAATTTATACAATGAGCAGTTCTTC.